This entry features one T cell receptor (beta chain) sequence. Its antigen is unidentified. Clones were read by immunoSEQ multiplex PCR, and TCRdb kept only the in-frame ones, dropping some. The sample lists 25,000 to 35,000 clones, more than 90% occurring once. CDR1 and CDR2 (germline): SGHTA, FQGTGA. This CDR3 region has 14 residues. Losses at the gene ends were 5 bases for V and 4 bases for J; bases not matched to a gene: 6. The sample originates from a study of neoadjuvant nivolumab and ipilimumab in lung cancer. General study points: Only a small number of samples underwent TCR sequencing. Pretherapy blood TCR richness correlated positively with resected tumor richness.

The sequencing here drew on peripheral blood, taken after neoadjuvant nivolumab, alone or with ipilimumab, at or shortly before surgery. The V gene is TRBV7-3, the J gene TRBJ2-5; 8 bases line up with TRBD1. The TCR originated in an adult with non-small cell lung cancer. The CDR3 region has the DNA TGTGCCAGCAGCCCCTCAGGGGGCAGAGAGACCCAGTACTTC. This encodes CASSPSGGRETQYF.